The 30 T cell receptor beta chains in this list originate from one sample, sequenced in a study of blood T cells in healthy people across ages. Sample-barcoded 5' priming and a J-beta primer mix drove a second PCR of about 6 to 12 cycles. TCRdb analysed the 5' RACE reads with MiXCR anew, one entry per CDR3 protein. The table lists roughly 1.5 million distinct CDR3 sequences, 35% to 45% of them singletons. Sequences were obtained from blood. The receptors here all came from a woman between 18 and 29 years old in good health.

CDR3 DNA sequence: TGTGCCAGCAGCGTAGCGCCGTGGGGGCCCGAGGAGACCCAGTACTTC. It encodes CASSVAPWGPEETQYF. The chain carries TRBV9 and TRBJ2-5; D possibly corresponds to TRBD1 (6 bases). CDR1 and CDR2 from the germline V gene are SGDLS and YYNGEE. V lost 0 bases, J lost 5 bases, and 17 bases lay in between. The CDR3 is 16 residues long. Drawing the rest from reference TRBV9 and TRBJ2-5, the complete variable domain is DSGVTQTPKHLITATGQRVTLRCSPRSGDLSVYWYQQSLDQGLQFLIQYYNGEERAKGNILERFSAQQFPDLHSELNLSSLELGDSALYFCASSVAPWGPEETQYFGPGTRLLVL.

The sample holds a few counts of this clonotype. A much larger clone differs by one base, so this may be a read error. This chain joins TRBV4-3 and TRBJ2-1, with 7 bases identical to TRBD1. The DNA end is a closer match to TRBJ2-7, so the J assignment may be wrong. CDR3 size: 15 residues. The germline CDR1 and CDR2 sequences are LGHNA and YSLEER. In nucleotides, the CDR3 is TGCGCCAGCAGCCAAGAAACAGGGGCCTACAATGAGCAGTACTTC. The encoded protein is CASSQETGAYNEQYF.

The chain couples TRBV27 to TRBJ2-3, with D perhaps TRBD2 (6 bases). V lost 10 bases, J lost 6 bases, and 20 bases lay in between. CDR3 length equals 14 residues. Germline-derived CDR1 and CDR2 are MNHEY and SMNVEV (reference sequence). CDR3 DNA: TGTGCCATTCGACCGGGAGCGGGTGCGGATACGCAGTATTTT. Its translation: CAIRPGAGADTQYF.

V usage is TRBV20-1 and J usage is TRBJ2-7, with D possibly matching TRBD2 (5 bases). This CDR3 is built from 13 residues. The ends were cut back, 5 bases at V and 7 bases at J, with 18 bases in the middle. Germline CDR1 DFQATT, CDR2 SNEGSKA (reference sequence). The CDR3 nucleotides are TGCAGTGCTGGGCCTACTAGTTTCGATGAGCAGTACTTC. Translating it yields CSAGPTSFDEQYF.

This clonotype was picked up a small number of times. V is TRBV9 and J is TRBJ2-1; D uncertain. Germline-derived CDR1 and CDR2 are SGDLS and YYNGEE. The CDR3 consists of 15 residues. Trimming took off 0 bases at V and 2 bases at J, with 9 bases between the two ends. The CDR3 loop reads CASSVVGPPYNEQFF. In nucleotides, the CDR3 is TGTGCCAGCAGCGTAGTAGGGCCCCCCTACAATGAGCAGTTCTTC.

The chain has TRBV12-3 or TRBV12-4 and TRBJ1-4; 11 bases agree with TRBD1. The V segment lost 3 bases and the J segment 13 bases; nucleotides outside the gene matches: 10. The CDR3 has 15 residues. DNA for the CDR3: TGTGCCAGCAGTTTCTCCGGGACAGGGGGGGTTAGACTGTTTTTT. It is translated as CASSFSGTGGVRLFF.

Comments on this clonotype: Compared with germline, one end of the junction differs, possibly owing to a read error. The genes are TRBV3-1 and TRBJ2-1; possibly TRBD1 for D (5 bases). The germline V gene encodes CDR1 LGHDT and CDR2 YNNKEL (reference sequence). The CDR3 length is 14 residues. Here the CDR3 reads CASSQQGFGNGQFF. The CDR3 nucleotides are TGTGCCAGCAGCCAACAGGGTTTCGGCAATGGGCAGTTCTTC.

This clonotype was counted between two and nine times. The chain combines TRBV2 with TRBJ2-1; D not certain. The CDR3 covers 16 residues. V lost 3 bases, J lost 2 bases, and 14 bases lay in between. CDR1 and CDR2 (germline): SNHLY, FYNNEI. CDR3 amino acids: CASSELLGIAYNEQFF. The CDR3 coding sequence is TGTGCCAGCAGTGAGTTGCTGGGTATAGCCTACAATGAGCAGTTCTTC.

V gene TRBV28 combines with J gene TRBJ2-7; D remains ambiguous. The CDR3 is 11 residues long. V lost 6 bases to trimming and J lost 9 bases, with 12 bases between them. Looked up from germline, CDR1 is MDHEN and CDR2 is SYDVKM. CDR3 coding DNA: TGTGCCAGCAGGAAAACAAACGGGCAGTACTTC. Amino acids: CASRKTNGQYF.

Concerning this clonotype: Sequence at one end of the junction differs from germline and may be a read error. The rearrangement links TRBV12-3 or TRBV12-4 to TRBJ2-5; 8 bases fit TRBD1. The CDR3 contains 16 residues. In DNA form, the CDR3 reads TGTGCCGGCAGTTCCTCTTCAGGGGGCGCGAAAAAGACCCAGTACTTC. It specifies CAGSSSSGGAKKTQYF.

The chain recombines TRBV27 with TRBJ2-1, with D unclear. V was pared by 3 bases and J by 8 bases, with 5 bases between. Germline CDR1 and CDR2: MNHEY and SMNVEV (reference sequence). CDR3 size: 11 residues. CDR3 nucleotide sequence: TGTGCCAGCAGTTTTAACCATGAGCAGTTCTTC. Protein: CASSFNHEQFF.

CDR3 nucleotides: TGTGCCAGCAGTGATCTCAACTCCTACGAGCAGTACTTC. Protein: CASSDLNSYEQYF. The chain carries TRBV12-3 or TRBV12-4 and TRBJ2-7; D remains ambiguous. The CDR3 sequence is 13 residues long. Trimming shortened V by 5 bases and J by 0 bases, and 8 bases separated the two germline ends.

The chain joins TRBV20-1 to TRBJ2-4, with a possible D match to TRBD2 (5 bases). Germline lookup yields CDR1 DFQATT and CDR2 SNEGSKA (reference sequence). The CDR3 runs 15 residues. Trimming cost V 6 bases and J 5 bases, with 20 bases left between them. The CDR3 DNA sequence: TGCAGTGCGCCTAGCCCGGGATTCGTTCAAAACATTCAGTACTTC. This gives the protein CSAPSPGFVQNIQYF.

The chain recombines TRBV12-3 or TRBV12-4 with TRBJ2-1; 11 bases map to TRBD2. This CDR3 has 15 amino acids. V trimming: 7 bases; J trimming: 3 bases; junction bases outside the gene matches: 5. CDR3 sequence: CASITSGSDYNEQFF. The CDR3 nucleotides are TGTGCCAGCATCACTAGCGGGAGCGACTACAATGAGCAGTTCTTC.

In this sample, this clonotype turned up a few times. In nucleotides, the CDR3 is TGTGCCAGCAGTCCATTCCAGGGGTCTAAGGAGACCCAGTACTTC. This sequence encodes CASSPFQGSKETQYF. The V call is TRBV12-3 or TRBV12-4, the J call TRBJ2-5; D perhaps matches TRBD1 (6 bases). Trimming took off 5 bases at V and 5 bases at J, with 18 bases between the two ends. The CDR3 runs to 15 residues.

This sequence joins TRBV15 and TRBJ1-3; 9 nucleotides match TRBD1. CDR3 length equals 17 residues. Germline V gives CDR1 LNHNV, CDR2 YYDKDF (reference sequence). V was clipped by 1 base and J by 3 bases; unmatched bases: 7. The CDR3 region has the DNA TGTGCCACCAGCAGAGCGACCGGGACAGGGATTGGAAACACCATATATTTT. As protein: CATSRATGTGIGNTIYF.

This chain uses TRBV24-1 with TRBJ2-7; possibly TRBD1 or TRBD2 for D (5 bases each). Germline CDR1 and CDR2: KGHDR and SFDVKD. The CDR3 is 17 residues long. V was shortened by 4 bases and J by 7 bases, with 25 bases between the two germline ends. CDR3 in DNA: TGTGCCACCAGTGAGCCTCCGGGACCACCTCCCGGGCATGAGCAGTACTTC. Protein: CATSEPPGPPPGHEQYF.

This clonotype came up a few times. The chain has TRBV10-3 and TRBJ2-1; possibly TRBD1 or TRBD2 for D (6 bases each). Trimming took 0 bases from V and 6 from J, leaving 9 bases between them. Looked up from germline, CDR1 is ENHRY and CDR2 is SYGVKD. The CDR3 is 14 amino acids. CDR3 sequence reads: CAISESGGLNEQFF. CDR3 nucleotide sequence: TGTGCCATCAGTGAGTCAGGGGGGCTCAATGAGCAGTTCTTC.

The chain recombines TRBV12-3 or TRBV12-4 with TRBJ2-7; D not certain. The CDR3 is made up of 15 amino acids. V was clipped by 7 bases and J by 7 bases, with 23 bases between them. For the CDR3, the DNA is TGTGCCAGCACCACAACCCCGGCAGGTCGGAATGAGCAGTACTTC. This codes for CASTTTPAGRNEQYF.

The chain combines TRBV6-5 with TRBJ1-1; TRBD1 matches 7 bases. CDR3 length: 16 amino acids. V lost 6 bases, J lost 3 bases, and 13 bases stayed unmatched. Germline V lookup: CDR1 MNHEY, CDR2 SVGAGI. The CDR3 nucleotides are TGTGCCAGCAGACCCCGACAGGGACGGTGGGACACTGAAGCTTTCTTT. As protein: CASRPRQGRWDTEAFF.

With respect to this clonotype: With a much larger clone just one base away, this may be a read error. The chain has TRBV7-6 and TRBJ1-6, with TRBD1 matching over 7 bases. The CDR3 is 14 amino acids. V lost 5 bases to trimming and J lost 6 bases; unmatched junction nucleotides: 4. Germline V gene lookup returns CDR1 SGHVS and CDR2 FNYEAQ. CDR3 in amino acids: CASSAQGFNSPLHF. Here the CDR3 DNA reads TGTGCCAGCAGCGCACAGGGGTTTAATTCACCCCTCCACTTT.

The V and J genes are TRBV29-1 and TRBJ2-5, with D unresolved. CDR3 length: 15 residues. Germline V gene sequence: CDR1 SQVTM, CDR2 ANQGSEA. The V and J ends lost 2 bases and 11 bases respectively, with 24 bases between them. CDR3 region: CSVERRGSSDNEQYF. The DNA of the CDR3 is TGCAGCGTTGAACGGCGTGGTTCGAGCGACAATGAGCAGTACTTC. The full variable domain, completed using reference TRBV29-1 and TRBJ2-5, is SAVISQKPSRDICQRGTSLTIQCQVDSQVTMMFWYRQQPGQSLTLIATANQGSEATYESGFVIDKFPISRPNLTFSTLTVSNMSPEDSSIYLCSVERRGSSDNEQYFGPGTRLLVL.

This clonotype was seen only a few times. The chain is built from TRBV7-9 and TRBJ2-7; D call uncertain. Germline V gene lookup returns CDR1 SEHNR and CDR2 FQNEAQ (reference sequence). There are 16 residues in the CDR3. V was shortened by 5 bases and J by 4 bases, with 21 bases between the two germline ends. CDR3 loop: CASSPQAFSTAYEQYF. The CDR3 DNA sequence: TGTGCCAGCAGCCCCCAGGCGTTCTCGACCGCATACGAGCAGTACTTC.

This rearrangement joins TRBV29-1 to TRBJ1-1; TRBD1 is a possible D gene (5 bases). The CDR3 consists of 13 residues. V was cut by 7 bases and J by 4 bases, with 16 bases left in between. Germline V gene lookup returns CDR1 SQVTM and CDR2 ANQGSEA. The CDR3 DNA reads TGCAGCGGGGGGGGACGGGGGAGCACTGAAGCTTTCTTT. It encodes CSGGGRGSTEAFF.

The J gene is TRBJ1-2, the V gene TRBV5-1; no reliable D call. CDR1 and CDR2 from the germline V gene are SGHRS and YFSETQ. Trimming removed 3 bases from V and 4 bases from J, with 13 bases in between. The CDR3 is 14 residues long. This CDR3 reads CASSSPKAPYGYTF. The CDR3 DNA reads as TGCGCCAGCAGCTCCCCGAAGGCCCCCTATGGCTACACCTTC.

V and J are TRBV6-5 and TRBJ1-5, with 7 bases that match TRBD1. The germline V gene encodes CDR1 MNHEY and CDR2 SVGAGI. Germline trimming cut 2 bases from V and 7 bases from J; bases unmatched to any gene: 8. This CDR3 is built from 15 residues. As DNA, the CDR3 is TGTGCCAGCAGTTACAGTGACAGGGCAGACCAGCCCCAGCATTTT. Translated: CASSYSDRADQPQHF.

V is TRBV29-1 and J is TRBJ2-5, with TRBD1 identical over 8 bases. Trimming took 6 bases from V and 11 from J; bases not matched to a gene: 11. The CDR3 has 12 residues. Germline V gene sequence: CDR1 SQVTM, CDR2 ANQGSEA. CDR3 in amino acids: CSVARQGIEQYF. In nucleotides, the CDR3 is TGCAGCGTCGCCAGACAGGGGATAGAACAGTACTTC.

The chain carries TRBV20-1 and TRBJ1-1; perhaps TRBD1 as D (5 bases). The germline V gene encodes CDR1 DFQATT and CDR2 SNEGSKA (reference sequence). Trimming removed 0 bases from V and 4 bases from J, with 15 bases in between. The CDR3 consists of 15 residues. The CDR3: CSARDPAGILTEAFF. The CDR3 bases are TGCAGTGCTAGAGATCCGGCAGGGATACTCACTGAAGCTTTCTTT.

This clonotype has a handful of counts. The chain joins TRBV12-3 or TRBV12-4 to TRBJ2-3; 9 bases map to TRBD1. CDR3 length: 15 residues. V trimming: 6 bases; J trimming: 0 bases; junction bases outside the gene matches: 4. The DNA for the CDR3 is TGTGCCAGCAGGGGGGGACAGGGAAGCACAGATACGCAGTATTTT. Translating gives CASRGGQGSTDTQYF.

This clonotype occurred a few times. The CDR3 is CAVDSWGADYGYTF. The CDR3 coding sequence is TGTGCCGTAGACTCCTGGGGGGCCGACTATGGCTACACCTTC. The V gene is TRBV7-9, the J gene TRBJ1-2; D possibly corresponds to TRBD1 (6 bases). The CDR3 spans 14 residues. Germline V gives CDR1 SEHNR, CDR2 FQNEAQ (reference sequence). Trimming pared 11 bases from V and 3 bases from J, leaving 19 bases between.